The 24 T cell receptor beta chains given below trace back to one sample, sequenced in a study of shared clonotypes between healthy human individuals. CD45RO-negative cells were positively selected for CCR7, leaving out terminally differentiated effector memory CD45RA+ cells. Clones were read by immunoSEQ multiplex PCR, and TCRdb kept only the in-frame ones, dropping some. The table includes roughly 850,000 clones, about 97% detected once. The sample taken for sequencing was naive CD8+ T cells sorted from blood. Source of these receptors: a man aged 30 to 45 in good health.

The rearrangement uses TRBV7-2 and TRBJ2-5, with 11 bases that match TRBD2. Germline-derived CDR1 and CDR2 are SGHTA and FQGNSA. This CDR3 spans 18 amino acids. The J segment lost 2 bases and the V segment lost 5 bases, leaving 13 bases of the junction unmatched. CDR3 DNA: TGTGCCAGCAGCCCACGACTAGCGGGGATGACGCTGCAAGAGACCCAGTACTTC. Translated, it gives CASSPRLAGMTLQETQYF. Using reference TRBV7-2 and TRBJ2-5 for the parts outside the CDR3, the full variable domain is GAGVSQSPSNKVTEKGKDVELRCDPISGHTALYWYRQSLGQGLEFLIYFQGNSAPDKSGLPSDRFSAERTGGSVSTLTIQRTQQEDSAVYLCASSPRLAGMTLQETQYFGPGTRLLVL.

V gene TRBV6-6 combines with J gene TRBJ2-7; a weak D match, TRBD1 (5 bases). Trimming removed 7 bases from V and 7 bases from J, with 20 bases in between. Looked up from germline, CDR1 is MNHNY and CDR2 is SVGAGI (reference sequence). CDR3 length: 14 residues. CDR3: CASNGRQGWVEQYF. DNA for the CDR3: TGTGCCAGCAACGGCAGGCAGGGTTGGGTGGAGCAGTACTTC.

The chain employs TRBV11-2 and TRBJ2-1, with 9 bases identical to TRBD1. This CDR3 comprises 15 residues. With 4 bases clipped from V and 8 bases from J, the junction kept 9 bases outside the gene matches. Per germline, CDR1 SGHAT and CDR2 FQNNGV. The DNA of the CDR3 is TGTGCCAGCAGCTACAGGGGGCGCCCAGGCGATGAGCAGTTCTTC. Encoded protein: CASSYRGRPGDEQFF.

This chain links TRBV11-2 with TRBJ1-5; 12 bases agree with TRBD1. The CDR3 runs to 17 residues. The V segment lost 1 base and the J segment 4 bases; nucleotides outside the gene matches: 5. Germline loops: CDR1 SGHAT, CDR2 FQNNGV. CDR3 nucleotide sequence: TGTGCCAGCAGCTTAGTTGGGACAGGGGGCCGGAATCAGCCCCAGCATTTT. Its translation is CASSLVGTGGRNQPQHF.

In the case of this clone: Other DNA sequences in the sample encode the same CDR3. The chain combines TRBV27 with TRBJ2-1; TRBD2 aligns across 8 bases. Germline V gene sequence: CDR1 MNHEY, CDR2 SMNVEV (reference sequence). This CDR3 comprises 15 residues. The trim removed 2 bases at V and 2 bases at J, leaving 2 bases unmatched. Here the CDR3 DNA reads TGTGCCAGCAGTTTACTAGCGGGCACCTACAATGAGCAGTTCTTC. Protein product: CASSLLAGTYNEQFF.

V usage is TRBV5-1 and J usage is TRBJ2-1; 8 positions match TRBD1. There are 16 residues in the CDR3. CDR1 is SGHRS and CDR2 is YFSETQ in the germline V gene. V shed 3 bases, J shed 4 bases, and the junction held 9 bases outside the gene matches. The CDR3 DNA follows: TGCGCCAGCAGCTGGGCCCGGGACAGGCAATACAATGAGCAGTTCTTC. Translated: CASSWARDRQYNEQFF.

The chain uses TRBV27 and TRBJ1-1; D possibly corresponds to TRBD1 (5 bases). From germline, CDR1 is MNHEY and CDR2 SMNVEV (reference sequence). Between the trimmed V and J ends, which lost 3 bases and 6 bases, there was a span of 17 bases. There are 15 residues in the CDR3. CDR3 amino acids: CASSFTGGRDAEAFF. The DNA of the CDR3 is TGTGCCAGCAGTTTTACAGGAGGCCGGGACGCTGAAGCTTTCTTT.

The J gene is TRBJ2-5, the V gene TRBV7-2; D might be TRBD2 (6 bases). Germline loops: CDR1 SGHTA, CDR2 FQGNSA. The CDR3 sequence is 14 residues long. Trimming left V 7 bases short and J 4 bases short, with 16 bases between. For the CDR3, the DNA is TGTGCCAGCACAGGCCGGGAGTACGGAGAGACCCAGTACTTC. Translated, it gives CASTGREYGETQYF.

The chain carries TRBV5-6 and TRBJ2-7, with 12 bases lining up with TRBD2. CDR1 is SGHDT, CDR2 YYEEEE, per germline. The CDR3 contains 18 residues. V was pared by 7 bases and J by 4 bases, with 18 bases of the junction left unmatched. The CDR3 sequence is CASDLRELTSGSVYEQYF. The DNA of the CDR3 is TGTGCCAGCGACCTTAGGGAGTTGACTAGCGGGAGCGTATACGAGCAGTACTTC. Full variable domain (outside the CDR3, taken from reference TRBV5-6 and TRBJ2-7): DAGVTQSPTHLIKTRGQQVTLRCSPKSGHDTVSWYQQALGQGPQFIFQYYEEEERQRGNFPDRFSGHQFPNYSSELNVNALLLGDSALYLCASDLRELTSGSVYEQYFGPGTRLTVT.

The chain employs TRBV27 and TRBJ2-1; D uncertain. The CDR3 totals 13 residues. The germline gives CDR1 MNHEY, CDR2 SMNVEV (reference sequence). Trimming pared 3 bases from V and 7 bases from J, leaving 10 bases between. The CDR3 DNA reads as TGTGCCAGCAGTTTTGGGTGGGGAAATGAGCAGTTCTTC. This sequence encodes CASSFGWGNEQFF.

This sequence joins TRBV27 and TRBJ1-2; weak D call: TRBD1 (6 bases). Germline V lookup: CDR1 MNHEY, CDR2 SMNVEV (reference sequence). Trimming removed 3 bases from V and 4 bases from J, with 12 bases in between. The CDR3 length is 14 residues. In nucleotides, the CDR3 is TGTGCCAGCAGTTTTACGACAGGCAGCTATGGCTACACCTTC. Amino acids: CASSFTTGSYGYTF.

The chain is built from TRBV7-2 and TRBJ2-4; no firm D call. This CDR3 has 14 residues. Germline V lookup: CDR1 SGHTA, CDR2 FQGNSA. The V gene lost 1 base and the J gene lost 8 bases, with 12 bases spanning the gap. CDR3 sequence reads: CASSLVRYEDIQYF. In DNA, the CDR3 is TGTGCCAGCAGCTTAGTACGGTACGAAGACATTCAGTACTTC. Using reference TRBV7-2 and TRBJ2-4 for the parts outside the CDR3, the full variable domain is GAGVSQSPSNKVTEKGKDVELRCDPISGHTALYWYRQSLGQGLEFLIYFQGNSAPDKSGLPSDRFSAERTGGSVSTLTIQRTQQEDSAVYLCASSLVRYEDIQYFGAGTRLSVL.

This clone appeared a single time. The chain has TRBV7-8 and TRBJ2-7, with D possibly TRBD1 on 6 matching bases. The V and J ends lost 3 bases and 3 bases respectively, with 12 bases between them. The germline gives CDR1 SGHVS, CDR2 FQNEAQ. CDR3 length equals 14 residues. CDR3 loop: CASSFAGTIYEQYF. CDR3 nucleotides: TGTGCCAGCAGCTTTGCCGGGACAATCTACGAGCAGTACTTC.

CDR3 coding DNA: TGTGCCAGCAGCCCGCGTAGATTCATAGCGGGAAGGGATGAGCAGTTCTTC. Its protein product is CASSPRRFIAGRDEQFF. The genes are TRBV7-8 and TRBJ2-1; 8 nucleotides match TRBD2. V trimming: 5 bases; J trimming: 8 bases; junction bases outside the gene matches: 17. The germline V gene has CDR1 SGHVS and CDR2 FQNEAQ. The CDR3 runs to 17 residues. Based on the CDR3 plus reference TRBV7-8 and TRBJ2-1, the full variable domain is GAGVSQSPRYKVAKRGQDVALRCDPISGHVSLFWYQQALGQGPEFLTYFQNEAQLDKSGLPSDRFFAERPEGSVSTLKIQRTQQEDSAVYLCASSPRRFIAGRDEQFFGPGTRLTVL.

Concerning this clone itself: This sample includes further DNA sequences coding for the same CDR3. V usage is TRBV5-6 and J usage is TRBJ2-2; no definite D call. Germline lookup yields CDR1 SGHDT and CDR2 YYEEEE. CDR3 length: 12 amino acids. V was trimmed by 4 bases and J by 1 base, leaving 2 bases between them. CDR3 nucleotide sequence: TGTGCCAGCAGCCTGAACACCGGGGAGCTGTTTTTT. Translation gives CASSLNTGELFF.

The chain links TRBV29-1 to TRBJ1-5; the match to TRBD1 covers 8 bases. V lost 2 bases and J lost 2; bases outside the gene matches: 8. The CDR3 sequence is 16 residues long. The germline CDR1 and CDR2 sequences are SQVTM and ANQGSEA. The CDR3 DNA is TGCAGCGTTGAAAAAATCCGGGACAGGCGCAATCAGCCCCAGCATTTT. Translating it yields CSVEKIRDRRNQPQHF.

The chain uses TRBV18 and TRBJ2-1, with D perhaps TRBD1 (6 bases). Per germline, CDR1 KGHSH and CDR2 LQKENI. V was trimmed by 2 bases and J by 4 bases, leaving 12 bases between them. The CDR3 sequence is 15 residues long. The CDR3 coding sequence is TGTGCCAGCTCACCAACAGGGAATGGATACAATGAGCAGTTCTTC. Its translation is CASSPTGNGYNEQFF.

This rearrangement joins TRBV19 to TRBJ2-3; D is ambiguous. CDR1 and CDR2 from the germline V gene are LNHDA and SQIVND (reference sequence). The V end lost 1 base, the J end lost 5 bases, and 13 bases lay between the germline ends. CDR3 size: 15 residues. This chain's CDR3 is CASSIVGSLGDTQYF. The CDR3 bases are TGTGCCAGTAGTATAGTTGGATCCTTGGGAGATACGCAGTATTTT. The full variable domain, completed using reference TRBV19 and TRBJ2-3, is DGGITQSPKYLFRKEGQNVTLSCEQNLNHDAMYWYRQDPGQGLRLIYYSQIVNDFQKGDIAEGYSVSREKKESFPLTVTSAQKNPTAFYLCASSIVGSLGDTQYFGPGTRLTVL.

CDR3: CASSYNSGKSDTQYF. The CDR3 nucleotides are TGTGCCAGCAGTTACAATAGCGGGAAATCAGATACGCAGTATTTT. J is TRBJ2-3 and V is TRBV6-6; 8 nucleotides line up with TRBD2. V lost 2 bases to trimming and J lost 4 bases; unmatched junction nucleotides: 5. The CDR3 consists of 15 residues. Germline V CDR1 and CDR2: MNHNY, SVGAGI (reference sequence).

This chain connects TRBV13 to TRBJ2-1, with 9 bases identical to TRBD2. V lost 5 bases and J lost 3; bases outside the gene matches: 11. The germline V gene encodes CDR1 PRHDT and CDR2 FYEKMQ (reference sequence). The CDR3 contains 17 residues. The CDR3 spells CASSPLVDSGSYNEQFF. In nucleotides, the CDR3 is TGTGCCAGCAGCCCCCTGGTGGATAGCGGGAGCTACAATGAGCAGTTCTTC.

The V call is TRBV7-9, the J call TRBJ2-7, with no clear D. V lost 5 bases to trimming and J lost 2 bases, with 19 bases between them. This CDR3 is 16 amino acids long. Germline V CDR1 and CDR2: SEHNR, FQNEAQ (reference sequence). The CDR3 spells CASSPVENQLTYEQYF. The DNA for the CDR3 is TGTGCCAGCAGCCCCGTCGAAAACCAACTAACCTACGAGCAGTACTTC.

Of note for this clone: Different DNA sequences within this sample yield the same CDR3. The J gene is TRBJ1-2, the V gene TRBV7-9; D call uncertain. The CDR3 has 13 residues. V gave up 0 bases and J gave up 3 bases, with 5 bases separating them. CDR1 is SEHNR and CDR2 is FQNEAQ in the germline V gene (reference sequence). The CDR3 bases are TGTGCCAGCAGCTTAGCAGGAGACTATGGCTACACCTTC. This gives the protein CASSLAGDYGYTF.

This clone was picked up one time. J is TRBJ2-1 and V is TRBV7-9; 9 nucleotides align to TRBD1. CDR1 SEHNR and CDR2 FQNEAQ come from the germline V gene (reference sequence). V shed 6 bases, J shed 7 bases, and the junction held 7 bases outside the gene matches. The CDR3 is 14 amino acids. For the CDR3, the DNA is TGTGCCAGCAGGCCGGGACAGGGTGTGAATGAGCAGTTCTTC. It is translated as CASRPGQGVNEQFF.

The CDR3 is CASRNTQNTEAFF. CDR3 nucleotide sequence: TGTGCCAGCAGGAACACCCAAAACACTGAAGCTTTCTTT. The rearrangement joins TRBV2 to TRBJ1-1; D unclear. There are 13 residues in the CDR3. Germline-derived CDR1 and CDR2 are SNHLY and FYNNEI. Trimming took off 6 bases at V and 2 bases at J, with 10 bases between the two ends.